The 28 T cell receptor beta chains in this list originate from one sample, sequenced in a study of early T cells in non-severe SARS-CoV-2 infection. TCRdb processed the 5' RACE reads anew with MiXCR; each CDR3 protein has one entry. The sample includes about 64,000 distinct CDR3 sequences, less than 5.5% of them seen just once. The source material was whole blood. All receptors come from an adult who was a healthcare worker with PCR-confirmed SARS-CoV-2 infection or an uninfected control (not recorded which).

This clonotype was observed a handful of times. V usage is TRBV7-6 and J usage is TRBJ2-2; no clear D gene. The CDR3 length is 14 residues. Trimming removed 0 bases at V and 6 bases at J, with 8 bases between. Germline CDR1 SGHVS, CDR2 FNYEAQ. The CDR3 nucleotides read TGTGCCAGCAGCTTAGCGAAAGGTGCCGGGGAGCTGTTTTTT. Encoded protein: CASSLAKGAGELFF.

This clonotype was counted at least ten times. This chain joins TRBV10-1 and TRBJ2-5; D may be TRBD2 (6 bases). V was cut by 2 bases and J by 5 bases, with 15 bases left in between. CDR3 size: 15 residues. The germline V gene encodes CDR1 WNHNN and CDR2 SYGVQD (reference sequence). The CDR3 is CASSETDGSDETQYF. CDR3 DNA: TGCGCCAGCAGTGAGACTGACGGGAGTGACGAGACCCAGTACTTC.

In its sample, this clonotype was seen a few times. This chain connects TRBV7-2 to TRBJ2-3, with 9 bases that match TRBD1. The J segment lost 5 bases and the V segment lost 4 bases, leaving 4 bases of the junction unmatched. The germline V gene has CDR1 SGHTA and CDR2 FQGNSA. CDR3 size: 14 residues. The CDR3 region has the DNA TGTGCCAGCAGCTCACAGGGGGCGGGAGATACGCAGTATTTT. Its translation: CASSSQGAGDTQYF.

This clonotype was seen at least ten times. A junction end diverges from the germline sequence, so it may reflect a read error. The chain joins TRBV7-9 to TRBJ1-3; D perhaps matches TRBD1 (5 bases). Per the germline V gene, CDR1 is SEHNR and CDR2 is FQNEAQ (reference sequence). The CDR3 length is 11 residues. Here the CDR3 DNA reads TGTGCCAGCAGGGACCGGGACCACGAGAATTTT. It is translated as CASRDRDHENF.

As concerns this clonotype: A read error is possible here, since a much larger clone lies one base away. The V gene is TRBV3-1, the J gene TRBJ2-1; no reliable D call. Germline lookup yields CDR1 LGHDT and CDR2 YNNKEL (reference sequence). CDR3 length equals 15 residues. Trimming stripped 4 bases from V and 8 bases from J, with 18 bases between. In DNA form, the CDR3 reads TGTGCCAGCAGCCCACCTAATATCCAGTTCCATGAGCAGTTCTTC. Translation: CASSPPNIQFHEQFF.

This clonotype was counted many times. The J gene is TRBJ2-2, the V gene TRBV9, with D hard to call. Trimming left V 6 bases short and J 0 bases short, with 9 bases between. This CDR3 spans 14 amino acids. Per germline, CDR1 SGDLS and CDR2 YYNGEE. The CDR3 protein is CASTPRANTGELFF. CDR3 DNA sequence: TGTGCCAGCACCCCCCGCGCGAACACCGGGGAGCTGTTTTTT.

This clonotype was counted ten times or more. The chain is built from TRBV3-1 and TRBJ2-5; the match to TRBD2 covers 7 bases. Losses at the gene ends were 2 bases for V and 1 base for J; bases not matched to a gene: 7. Germline CDR1 and CDR2: LGHDT and YNNKEL (reference sequence). CDR3 length equals 16 residues. Here the CDR3 reads CASSQLAGDLQETQYF. The DNA of the CDR3 is TGTGCCAGCAGCCAACTTGCGGGGGATCTCCAAGAGACCCAGTACTTC.

There are many counts of this clonotype. The rearrangement joins TRBV21-1 to TRBJ1-2. TRBV21-1 is recorded as a pseudogene. The CDR3 loop spans 16 amino acids. The CDR3 sequence is CASSKAPRTPRGGYTF. The CDR3 region has the DNA TGTGCCAGCAGCAAAGCTCCGAGGACTCCGCGGGGAGGCTACACCTTC.

This chain links TRBV11-2 with TRBJ2-7; no clear D. CDR3 length: 15 residues. The V gene's germline CDR1 is SGHAT and CDR2 FQNNGV. V gave up 7 bases and J gave up 7 bases, with 23 bases separating them. CDR3 protein: CASNGMADNWGEQYF. The CDR3 coding sequence is TGTGCCAGCAACGGTATGGCAGATAACTGGGGAGAGCAGTACTTC.

The chain couples TRBV7-9 to TRBJ2-1, with 12 bases identical to TRBD2. There are 16 residues in the CDR3. The V segment lost 5 bases and the J segment 7 bases; nucleotides outside the gene matches: 9. CDR1 is SEHNR and CDR2 is FQNEAQ in the germline V gene (reference sequence). CDR3 amino acids: CASSRQRTSGVNEQFF. DNA for the CDR3: TGTGCCAGCAGCCGACAGAGGACTAGCGGGGTGAATGAGCAGTTCTTC.

The chain couples TRBV7-6 to TRBJ1-4; D uncertain. The germline CDR1 and CDR2 sequences are SGHVS and FNYEAQ. V shed 5 bases and J shed 4 bases, with 14 bases lying between them. CDR3 length: 15 residues. The CDR3 DNA reads TGTGCCAGCAGCGTAGAAATGGGGAATAATGAAAAACTGTTTTTT. This translates into CASSVEMGNNEKLFF.

This chain joins TRBV2 and TRBJ1-5, with 7 bases lining up with TRBD1. Trimming removed 6 bases from V and 0 bases from J; junction bases left unmatched: 5. Per germline, CDR1 SNHLY and CDR2 FYNNEI. The CDR3 is 15 residues long. CDR3 residues: CASRETGVSNQPQHF. The CDR3 bases are TGTGCCAGCAGGGAAACAGGGGTTAGCAATCAGCCCCAGCATTTT.

The CDR3 DNA reads as TGCAGCGTTAAATTGGCCTCGGGGGCCAAAAACATTCAGTACTTC. Translated, it gives CSVKLASGAKNIQYF. The chain uses TRBV29-1 and TRBJ2-4; D is possibly TRBD2 (5 bases). Germline values: CDR1 SQVTM, CDR2 ANQGSEA. The CDR3 has 15 amino acids. V gave up 5 bases and J gave up 1 base, with 15 bases separating them.

This clonotype was observed at least ten times. The chain carries TRBV15 and TRBJ1-1, with D tentatively TRBD1 (5 bases). Germline values: CDR1 LNHNV, CDR2 YYDKDF (reference sequence). Deletions cut 2 bases from V and 7 bases from J, with 14 bases between. This CDR3 is 14 amino acids long. The CDR3 DNA reads TGTGCCACCAGCAGACCCGGACGGGGGAATGAAGCTTTCTTT. As protein: CATSRPGRGNEAFF.

This clonotype appeared many times. V usage is TRBV28 and J usage is TRBJ2-1; D tentatively reads TRBD1 or TRBD2 (5 bases each). V was trimmed by 8 bases and J by 3 bases, leaving 14 bases between them. Germline CDR1 MDHEN, CDR2 SYDVKM. CDR3 length equals 14 residues. CDR3 region: CASAGTADYNEQFF. In DNA form, the CDR3 reads TGTGCCAGCGCCGGGACCGCAGACTACAATGAGCAGTTCTTC.

About this clonotype itself: A much larger clone sits a single nucleotide away, making a read error possible. This chain connects TRBV29-1 to TRBJ2-7; TRBD2 aligns across 7 bases. Germline lookup yields CDR1 SQVTM and CDR2 ANQGSEA. This CDR3 is built from 14 residues. CDR3 in amino acids: CNVEVVGLPYEQYF. The CDR3 nucleotides read TGCAACGTTGAAGTTGTGGGACTACCTTACGAGCAGTACTTC.

This clonotype was counted a few times. The genes are TRBV7-2 and TRBJ2-1, with 8 bases aligning to TRBD1. The V gene's germline CDR1 is SGHTA and CDR2 FQGNSA. CDR3 length: 14 amino acids. The J segment lost 8 bases and the V segment lost 5 bases, leaving 8 bases of the junction unmatched. The CDR3 DNA sequence: TGTGCCAGCAGCACGGGACAGGTAGACGATGAGCAGTTCTTC. The encoded protein is CASSTGQVDDEQFF. The entire variable domain, with the rest obtained from reference TRBV7-2 and TRBJ2-1, is as follows: GAGVSQSPSNKVTEKGKDVELRCDPISGHTALYWYRQSLGQGLEFLIYFQGNSAPDKSGLPSDRFSAERTGGSVSTLTIQRTQQEDSAVYLCASSTGQVDDEQFFGPGTRLTVL.

The sample holds many counts of this clonotype. This chain joins TRBV24-1 and TRBJ1-5; no clear D gene. This CDR3 comprises 14 residues. With 9 bases removed from V and 2 bases from J, the gap between germline ends came to 13 bases. The germline CDR1 and CDR2 sequences are KGHDR and SFDVKD. The DNA of the CDR3 is TGTGCCACCGGAGGAGACGGCGGCAATCAGCCCCAGCATTTT. Translation gives CATGGDGGNQPQHF.

This clonotype was picked up many times. The rearrangement links TRBV29-1 to TRBJ2-7, with 7 bases fitting TRBD1. After removal of 6 bases from V and 0 bases from J, the junction contained 8 bases not matched to a gene. Germline V gene data show CDR1 as SQVTM and CDR2 as ANQGSEA. This CDR3 is built from 14 residues. The CDR3 DNA follows: TGCAGCGTCTACTTAGGGACAGCCTCCTACGAGCAGTACTTC. It codes for CSVYLGTASYEQYF.

Ten or more counts support this clonotype. The rearrangement uses TRBV20-1 and TRBJ2-6; perhaps TRBD1 as D (6 bases). Between the trimmed V and J ends, which lost 6 bases and 4 bases, there was a span of 16 bases. Per the germline V gene, CDR1 is DFQATT and CDR2 is SNEGSKA (reference sequence). The CDR3 consists of 15 residues. CDR3 region: CSAVHQGSGANVLTF. Written as DNA, the CDR3 is TGCAGTGCGGTACATCAGGGGTCCGGGGCCAACGTCCTGACTTTC.

This clonotype was observed many times. The V call is TRBV4-2, the J call TRBJ1-1; no reliable D call. Germline V CDR1 and CDR2: LGHNA, YNFKEQ. The CDR3 is 14 residues long. The V and J ends lost 5 bases and 1 base respectively, with 11 bases between them. The CDR3 here is CASSVQRENTEAFF. CDR3 DNA: TGTGCCAGCAGCGTGCAAAGAGAGAACACTGAAGCTTTCTTT.

This clonotype was detected many times. This chain uses TRBV20-1 with TRBJ2-7; TRBD2 might be the D (6 bases). The CDR3 consists of 15 residues. V lost 0 bases, J lost 0 bases, and 12 bases lay in between. The germline V gene encodes CDR1 DFQATT and CDR2 SNEGSKA (reference sequence). The CDR3 nucleotides are TGCAGTGCTAGAGATCGACGGGGGAGCTCCTACGAGCAGTACTTC. Protein sequence: CSARDRRGSSYEQYF.

This clonotype was observed many times. V usage is TRBV7-3 and J usage is TRBJ2-7; no definite D call. CDR3 length equals 14 residues. The V end was cut by 5 bases, the J end by 0 bases, with 11 bases between. The germline gives CDR1 SGHTA, CDR2 FQGTGA. In DNA form, the CDR3 reads TGTGCCAGCAGCACGCAAGCCGCCTCCTACGAGCAGTACTTC. Protein product: CASSTQAASYEQYF.

This chain links TRBV10-2 with TRBJ2-5, with a tentative D call TRBD2 (5 bases). The CDR3 has 11 residues. The ends were cut back, 2 bases at V and 9 bases at J, with 7 bases in the middle. The V gene's germline CDR1 is WSHSY and CDR2 SAAADI. The CDR3 region has the DNA TGCGCCAGCAGTGAGCAGCGGTCCCAGTACTTC. This gives the protein CASSEQRSQYF.

This clonotype appeared many times. The J gene is TRBJ2-1, the V gene TRBV20-1; TRBD1 aligns across 9 bases. CDR3 length: 15 residues. Per the germline V gene, CDR1 is DFQATT and CDR2 is SNEGSKA (reference sequence). V lost 5 bases to trimming and J lost 3 bases; unmatched junction nucleotides: 8. In nucleotides, the CDR3 is TGCAGTGCTTACGAACAGGGGGCGTTCTACAATGAGCAGTTCTTC. This gives the protein CSAYEQGAFYNEQFF.

Only a few counts were recorded for this clonotype. This sequence joins TRBV20-1 and TRBJ2-2; 15 nucleotides match TRBD2. Germline V gene lookup returns CDR1 DFQATT and CDR2 SNEGSKA (reference sequence). The junction had 6 bases not matched to a gene; V was cut back by 1 base and J by 3 bases. The CDR3 spans 18 residues. The CDR3 reads CSARGTSGGARYTGELFF. Written as DNA, the CDR3 is TGCAGTGCTAGAGGGACTAGCGGGGGGGCTAGGTACACCGGGGAGCTGTTTTTT.

CDR3 nucleotides: TGTGCCAGCAGTTCATCCGGAGATACGCAGTATTTT. This translates into CASSSSGDTQYF. This rearrangement joins TRBV7-3 to TRBJ2-3; D not resolved. The CDR3 runs 12 residues. Germline V gene lookup returns CDR1 SGHTA and CDR2 FQGTGA. V was clipped by 6 bases and J by 5 bases, with 9 bases between them.

This clonotype was seen a few times. The chain employs TRBV6-1 and TRBJ1-2; TRBD1 might be the D (6 bases). The germline V gene has CDR1 MNHNS and CDR2 SASEGT. This CDR3 region has 14 residues. With 7 bases removed from V and 3 bases from J, the gap between germline ends came to 15 bases. CDR3 sequence: CASTPWGADYGYTF. The CDR3 DNA is TGTGCCAGCACCCCCTGGGGGGCGGACTATGGCTACACCTTC.